The rows below give T cell receptor beta chains drawn from one sample of a study of OX40 agonist ivuxolimab in advanced cancers. Only in-frame clones appear in the TCRdb table, and some are missing; sequencing was by immunoSEQ multiplex PCR. Altogether approximately 100,000 clones are present, roughly 90% being singletons, with the ten largest covering roughly 0.8%. This specimen was CD4+ or CD8+ T cells sorted from blood, taken in a trial of the OX40 agonist ivuxolimab. These receptors all stem from an adult with an advanced solid tumor such as melanoma, head and neck, liver or kidney cancer. Both conserved end residues are part of each CDR3.

J gene: TRBJ2-7
V gene: TRBV7-9
CDR3 protein: CASGLRDRGPNEQYF

J gene: TRBJ2-5
V gene: TRBV7-2
CDR3 protein: CASSSDRLETQYF

J gene: TRBJ2-3
V gene: TRBV5-6
CDR3 protein: CASSLPRGTDTQYF

J gene: TRBJ1-6
V gene: TRBV27
CDR3 protein: CASSQTGNSPLHF

J gene: TRBJ2-7
V gene: TRBV2
CDR3 protein: CASSPAGSSYEQYF

J gene: TRBJ1-4
V gene: TRBV28
CDR3 protein: CASSEQGATNEKLFF

J gene: TRBJ2-3
V gene: TRBV23-1
CDR3 protein: CASSHPGVADTQYF

J gene: TRBJ2-6
V gene: TRBV5-1
CDR3 protein: CATTRGGANSSGANVLTF

J gene: TRBJ1-5
V gene: TRBV6-1
CDR3 protein: CASSEGPRGNQPQHF

J gene: TRBJ1-1
V gene: TRBV4-1
CDR3 protein: CASSRSLGFGGSTEAFF

J gene: TRBJ2-7
V gene: TRBV9
CDR3 protein: CASSVGMGAGYEQYF